This T cell receptor (beta chain) was captured in a study of T cell changes during pregnancy in multiple sclerosis. This clone has just one count. The length of the CDR3 is 16 residues. V shed 3 bases, J shed 4 bases, and the junction held 8 bases outside the gene matches. Germline V lookup: CDR1 SGHTA, CDR2 FQGNSA. Sequencing used immunoSEQ multiplex PCR; TCRdb keeps in-frame clones, though not all of them. The sample consists of 67,000 or so clones, around 94% of them appearing once. This rearrangement joins TRBV7-2 to TRBJ2-3; 9 nucleotides match TRBD1. The sequencing here drew on CD8+ T cells from peripheral blood mononuclear cells, taken in the third trimester of pregnancy. The source is a female donor in good health, enrolled as a control in a pregnancy study. The CDR3 sequence is CASSFPPWTGADTQYF. The CDR3 DNA reads TGTGCCAGCAGCTTCCCGCCCTGGACAGGGGCAGATACGCAGTATTTT.